The subject of this entry is one T cell receptor beta chain. Its antigen is unidentified. The method was immunoSEQ multiplex PCR; TCRdb's version includes in-frame clones alone and lacks a portion of them. The data show around 88,000 clones, about four fifths seen once. The CDR3 has 16 residues. Germline V CDR1 and CDR2: MGHDK, SYGVNS. V shed 1 base and J shed 2 bases, with 9 bases lying between them. This specimen comes from a study of a mutant IDH1 vaccine in newly diagnosed glioma. About the research overall: The treated population exhibited a male proportion of roughly 62%, a female proportion of about 38%, and a mean age of about 39 years. The earlier regimen, radiotherapy, temozolomide, or both, was most often both. Study-wide points: Vaccination elicited immune responses in 80% to 95% of patients.

Time point indicated: baseline, week 1 (first vaccination visit). Sample treatment: pre-vaccination baseline after standard-of-care therapy. Donors had new WHO grade 3 or 4 IDH1-mutant, ATRX-lost astrocytomas. Specimen: PBMCs, collected from a glioma patient treated with radiotherapy, temozolomide or both. V usage is TRBV25-1 and J usage is TRBJ2-6; D unresolved. This clonotype was sampled from a man aged 35-49 years with glioma. This CDR3 reads CASSESRNPGANVLTF. The CDR3 DNA reads TGTGCCAGCAGTGAATCTCGTAACCCTGGGGCCAACGTCCTGACTTTC.